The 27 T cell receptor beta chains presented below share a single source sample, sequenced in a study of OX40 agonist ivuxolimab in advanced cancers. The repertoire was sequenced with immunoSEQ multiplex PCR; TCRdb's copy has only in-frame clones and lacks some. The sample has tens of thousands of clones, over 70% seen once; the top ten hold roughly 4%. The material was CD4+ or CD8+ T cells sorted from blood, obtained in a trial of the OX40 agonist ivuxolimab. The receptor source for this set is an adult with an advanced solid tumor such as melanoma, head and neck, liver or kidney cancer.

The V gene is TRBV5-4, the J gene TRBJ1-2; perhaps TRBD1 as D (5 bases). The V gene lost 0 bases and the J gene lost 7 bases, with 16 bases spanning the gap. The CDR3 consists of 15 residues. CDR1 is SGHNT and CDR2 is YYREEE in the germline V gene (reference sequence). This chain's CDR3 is CASSLDWGPSGGYTF. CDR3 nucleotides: TGTGCCAGCAGCTTGGACTGGGGCCCATCGGGTGGCTACACCTTC. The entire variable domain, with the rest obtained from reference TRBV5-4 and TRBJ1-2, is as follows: ETGVTQSPTHLIKTRGQQVTLRCSSQSGHNTVSWYQQALGQGPQFIFQYYREEENGRGNFPPRFSGLQFPNYSSELNVNALELDDSALYLCASSLDWGPSGGYTFGSGTRLTVV.

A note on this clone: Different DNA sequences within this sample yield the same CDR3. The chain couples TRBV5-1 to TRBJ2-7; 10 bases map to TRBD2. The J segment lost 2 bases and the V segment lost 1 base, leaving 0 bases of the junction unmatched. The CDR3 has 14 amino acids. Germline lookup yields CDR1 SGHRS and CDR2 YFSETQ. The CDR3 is CASSLSGGAYEQYF. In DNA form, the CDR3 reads TGCGCCAGCAGCTTGAGCGGGGGGGCCTACGAGCAGTACTTC.

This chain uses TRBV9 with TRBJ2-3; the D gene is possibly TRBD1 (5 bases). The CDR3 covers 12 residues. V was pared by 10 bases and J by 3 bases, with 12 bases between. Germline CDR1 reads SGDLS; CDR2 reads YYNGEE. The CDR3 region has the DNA TGTGCCTCCCAGGGTGGAACAGATACGCAGTATTTT. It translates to CASQGGTDTQYF.

Here the CDR3 DNA reads TGTGCCAGCTCACCTCGCGGCACGGGCACTGAAGCTTTCTTT. It codes for CASSPRGTGTEAFF. The V call is TRBV18, the J call TRBJ1-1; D is uncertain. Trimming stripped 3 bases from V and 4 bases from J, with 12 bases between. Germline loops: CDR1 KGHSH, CDR2 LQKENI. The CDR3 extends over 14 amino acids.

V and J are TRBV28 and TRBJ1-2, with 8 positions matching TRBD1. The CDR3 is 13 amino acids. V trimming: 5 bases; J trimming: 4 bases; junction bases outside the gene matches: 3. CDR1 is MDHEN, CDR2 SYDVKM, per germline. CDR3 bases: TGTGCCAGCAGTGCAGGGGGCCTCTATGGCTACACCTTC. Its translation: CASSAGGLYGYTF.

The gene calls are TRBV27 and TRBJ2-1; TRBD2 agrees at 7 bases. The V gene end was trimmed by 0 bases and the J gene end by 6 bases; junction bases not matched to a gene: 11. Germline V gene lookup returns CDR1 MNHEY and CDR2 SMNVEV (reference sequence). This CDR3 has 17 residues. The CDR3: CASSLSTRSGAPNEQFF. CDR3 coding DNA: TGTGCCAGCAGTTTATCTACCCGAAGCGGGGCCCCCAATGAGCAGTTCTTC.

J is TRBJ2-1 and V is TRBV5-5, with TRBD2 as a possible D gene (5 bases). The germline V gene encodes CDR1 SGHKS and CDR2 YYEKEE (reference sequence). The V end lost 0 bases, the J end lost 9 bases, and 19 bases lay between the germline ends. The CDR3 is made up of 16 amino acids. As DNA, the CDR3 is TGTGCCAGCAGCTTGGCCAGCATCCCCCCGGGGAGTGAGCAGTTCTTC. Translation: CASSLASIPPGSEQFF.

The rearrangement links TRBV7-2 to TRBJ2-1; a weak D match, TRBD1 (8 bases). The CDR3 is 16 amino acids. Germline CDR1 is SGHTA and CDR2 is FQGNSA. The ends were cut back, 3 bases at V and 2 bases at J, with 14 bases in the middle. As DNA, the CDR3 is TGTGCCAGCAGCTTGAGACAGGGGAGGGCCTACAATGAGCAGTTCTTC. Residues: CASSLRQGRAYNEQFF.

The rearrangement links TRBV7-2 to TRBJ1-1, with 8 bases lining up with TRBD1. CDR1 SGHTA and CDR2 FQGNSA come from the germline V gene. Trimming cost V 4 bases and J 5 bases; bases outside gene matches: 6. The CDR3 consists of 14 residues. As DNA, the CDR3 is TGTGCCAGCAGCTCACAGGGGGTTGGAACTGAAGCTTTCTTT. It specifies CASSSQGVGTEAFF.

The CDR3 nucleotides read TGCGCCACCAAGACAGGGGAGGGGACTAATGAAAAACTGTTTTTT. Protein: CATKTGEGTNEKLFF. The gene calls are TRBV10-2 and TRBJ1-4; 8 positions agree with TRBD1. The CDR3 is 15 residues long. The V segment lost 10 bases and the J segment 2 bases; nucleotides outside the gene matches: 9. The germline V gene encodes CDR1 WSHSY and CDR2 SAAADI.

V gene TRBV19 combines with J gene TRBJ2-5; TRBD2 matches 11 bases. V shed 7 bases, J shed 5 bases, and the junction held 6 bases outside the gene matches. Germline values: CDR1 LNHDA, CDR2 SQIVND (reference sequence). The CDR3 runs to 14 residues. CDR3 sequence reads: CASTPTSGAETQYF. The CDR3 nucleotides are TGTGCCAGTACTCCGACTAGCGGGGCGGAGACCCAGTACTTC.

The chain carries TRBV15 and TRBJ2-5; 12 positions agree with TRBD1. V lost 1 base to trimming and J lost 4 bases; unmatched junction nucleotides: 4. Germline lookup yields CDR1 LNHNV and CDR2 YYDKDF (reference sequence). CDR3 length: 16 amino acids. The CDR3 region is CATSRGGQGARETQYF. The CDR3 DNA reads TGTGCCACCAGCAGAGGGGGACAGGGGGCGAGAGAGACCCAGTACTTC.

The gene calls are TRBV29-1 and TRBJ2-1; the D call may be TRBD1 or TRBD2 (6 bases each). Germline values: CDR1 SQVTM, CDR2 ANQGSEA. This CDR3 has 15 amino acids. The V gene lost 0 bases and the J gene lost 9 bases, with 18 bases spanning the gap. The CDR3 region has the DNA TGCAGCGTTGAAGATGCCCCGGGGGCATTAGGTGAGCAGTTCTTC. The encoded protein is CSVEDAPGALGEQFF.

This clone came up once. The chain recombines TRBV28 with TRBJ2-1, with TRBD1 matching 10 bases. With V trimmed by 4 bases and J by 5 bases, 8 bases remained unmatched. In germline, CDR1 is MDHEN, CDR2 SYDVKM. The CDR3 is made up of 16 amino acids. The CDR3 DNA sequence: TGTGCCAGCAGTTCCCTCGGGACAGGGGCGAACAATGAGCAGTTCTTC. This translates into CASSSLGTGANNEQFF.

CDR3 loop: CASTPGAGLEETQYF. DNA for the CDR3: TGCGCCAGCACCCCGGGGGCAGGGCTTGAAGAGACCCAGTACTTC. V and J are TRBV5-1 and TRBJ2-5, with D perhaps matching TRBD1 or TRBD2 (6 bases each). The V and J ends lost 6 bases and 3 bases respectively, with 18 bases between them. This CDR3 is 15 amino acids long. Germline V lookup: CDR1 SGHRS, CDR2 YFSETQ.

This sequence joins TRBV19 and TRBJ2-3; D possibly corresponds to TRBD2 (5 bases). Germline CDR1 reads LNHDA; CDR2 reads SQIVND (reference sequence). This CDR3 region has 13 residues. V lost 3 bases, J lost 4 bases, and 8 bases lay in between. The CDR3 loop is CASSILAADTQYF. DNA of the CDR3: TGTGCCAGTAGTATTCTAGCCGCAGATACGCAGTATTTT.

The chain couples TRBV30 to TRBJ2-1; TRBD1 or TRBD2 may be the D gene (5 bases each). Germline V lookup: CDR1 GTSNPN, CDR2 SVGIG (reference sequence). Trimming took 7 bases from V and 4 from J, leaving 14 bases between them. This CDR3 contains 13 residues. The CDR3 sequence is CALDWDEYNEQFF. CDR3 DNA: TGTGCCTTGGATTGGGACGAATACAATGAGCAGTTCTTC. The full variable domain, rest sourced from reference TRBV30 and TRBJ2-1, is SQTIHQWPATLVQPVGSPLSLECTVEGTSNPNLYWYRQAAGRGLQLLFYSVGIGQISSEVPQNLSASRPQDRQFILSSKKLLLSDSGFYLCALDWDEYNEQFFGPGTRLTVL.

The chain's CDR3 is CASSLVQGYTQYF. The CDR3 DNA is TGTGCCAGCAGCTTGGTTCAGGGCTATACGCAGTATTTT. The V gene is TRBV5-4, the J gene TRBJ2-3, with a tentative D call TRBD1 (5 bases). The germline V gene encodes CDR1 SGHNT and CDR2 YYREEE (reference sequence). The CDR3 consists of 13 residues. The V end was cut by 0 bases, the J end by 7 bases, with 9 bases between.

The CDR3: CASSLVIGNTEAFF. CDR3 coding DNA: TGTGCCAGCAGCTTAGTGATAGGAAACACTGAAGCTTTCTTT. The chain employs TRBV7-8 and TRBJ1-1; no reliable D call. This CDR3 is 14 amino acids long. V shed 1 base and J shed 2 bases, with 8 bases lying between them. Germline CDR1 SGHVS, CDR2 FQNEAQ.

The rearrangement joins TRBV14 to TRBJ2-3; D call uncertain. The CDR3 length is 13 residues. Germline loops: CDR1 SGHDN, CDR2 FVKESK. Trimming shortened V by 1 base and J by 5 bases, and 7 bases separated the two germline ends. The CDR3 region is CASSQGYRDTQYF. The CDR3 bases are TGTGCCAGCAGCCAAGGGTATAGAGATACGCAGTATTTT.

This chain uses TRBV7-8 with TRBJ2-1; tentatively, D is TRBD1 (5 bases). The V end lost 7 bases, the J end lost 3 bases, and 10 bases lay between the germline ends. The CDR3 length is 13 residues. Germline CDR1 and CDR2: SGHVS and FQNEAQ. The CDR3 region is CASTQRGYNEQFF. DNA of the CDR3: TGTGCCAGCACCCAAAGGGGCTACAATGAGCAGTTCTTC.

The chain's CDR3 is CASSLGGTNYGYTF. CDR3 nucleotide sequence: TGTGCCAGCAGCTTGGGTGGGACTAACTATGGCTACACCTTC. The chain links TRBV5-8 to TRBJ1-2, with D hard to call. Per the germline V gene, CDR1 is SGHTS and CDR2 is YDEGEE. V lost 0 bases and J lost 0, with 6 bases in between. The CDR3 sequence is 14 residues long.

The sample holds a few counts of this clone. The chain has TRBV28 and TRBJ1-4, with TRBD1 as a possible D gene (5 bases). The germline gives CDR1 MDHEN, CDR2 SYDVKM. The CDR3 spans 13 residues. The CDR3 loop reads CVAGKGTGEKLFF. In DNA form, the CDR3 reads TGTGTCGCGGGGAAGGGGACCGGGGAAAAACTGTTTTTT.

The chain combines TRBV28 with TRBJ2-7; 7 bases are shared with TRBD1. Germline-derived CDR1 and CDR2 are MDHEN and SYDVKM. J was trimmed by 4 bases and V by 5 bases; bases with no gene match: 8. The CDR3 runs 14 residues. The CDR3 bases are TGTGCCAGCAGTCCCCACAGGGGCCTGTACGAGCAGTACTTC. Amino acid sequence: CASSPHRGLYEQYF.

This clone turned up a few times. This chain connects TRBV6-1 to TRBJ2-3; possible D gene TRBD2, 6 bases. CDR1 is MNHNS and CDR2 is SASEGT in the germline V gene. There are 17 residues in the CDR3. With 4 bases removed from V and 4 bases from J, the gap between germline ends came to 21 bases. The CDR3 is CASSGARDSRRADTQYF. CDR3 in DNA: TGTGCCAGCAGTGGGGCCCGGGACTCCCGCCGCGCAGATACGCAGTATTTT.

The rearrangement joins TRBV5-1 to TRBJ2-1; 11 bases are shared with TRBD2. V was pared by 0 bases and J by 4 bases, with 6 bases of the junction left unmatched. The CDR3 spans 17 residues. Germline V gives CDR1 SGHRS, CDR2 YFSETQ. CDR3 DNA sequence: TGCGCCAGCAGCTTGGTTTCTAGCGGGGGGCGTTACAATGAGCAGTTCTTC. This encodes CASSLVSSGGRYNEQFF. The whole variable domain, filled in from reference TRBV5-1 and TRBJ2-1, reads KAGVTQTPRYLIKTRGQQVTLSCSPISGHRSVSWYQQTPGQGLQFLFEYFSETQRNKGNFPGRFSGRQFSNSRSEMNVSTLELGDSALYLCASSLVSSGGRYNEQFFGPGTRLTVL.

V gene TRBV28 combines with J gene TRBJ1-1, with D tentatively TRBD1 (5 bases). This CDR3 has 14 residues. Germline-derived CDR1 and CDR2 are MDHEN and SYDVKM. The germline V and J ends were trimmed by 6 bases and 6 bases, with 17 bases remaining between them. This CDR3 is CASRVFGGSPEAFF. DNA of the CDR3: TGTGCCAGCAGAGTATTCGGGGGATCGCCTGAAGCTTTCTTT.